This T cell receptor beta chain came from a study of blood T cells in healthy people across ages. CDR3 length: 15 amino acids. Germline V gene data show CDR1 as SGHRS and CDR2 as YFSETQ. Trimming stripped 0 bases from V and 0 bases from J, with 9 bases between. Together with a sample-barcoded 5' primer, a J-beta primer mix was included in a second PCR lasting about 6 to 11 cycles. MiXCR was run by TCRdb on the 5' RACE reads, yielding one entry per CDR3 protein. The table has hundreds of thousands of distinct CDR3 sequences, around two fifths seen once; the top ten hold roughly 18%. This receptor was taken from a man in his 60s in good health. Sequencing used blood. The J gene is TRBJ1-1, the V gene TRBV5-1, with D hard to call. The CDR3 is CASSLASTMNTEAFF. In DNA form, the CDR3 reads TGCGCCAGCAGCTTGGCTTCTACTATGAACACTGAAGCTTTCTTT. The full variable domain, completed using reference TRBV5-1 and TRBJ1-1, is KAGVTQTPRYLIKTRGQQVTLSCSPISGHRSVSWYQQTPGQGLQFLFEYFSETQRNKGNFPGRFSGRQFSNSRSEMNVSTLELGDSALYLCASSLASTMNTEAFFGQGTRLTVV.